Listed here are 10 T cell receptor beta chains from one sample, sequenced in a study of T cell repertoires in cytomegalovirus infection. These receptors have no identified antigens. TCRdb reanalysed the reads using MiXCR and keeps one entry per CDR3 protein. The sample includes about 480,000 distinct CDR3 sequences, 33% seen only once; the top ten take under 20%. Sequencing used cultured PBMCs, obtained from culture after CMV antigen stimulation. These TCRs come from a human donor in good health (CMV status not recorded). Some clones in this sample may be carry-over from other donors' samples.

This chain joins TRBV15 and TRBJ1-4; D possibly corresponds to TRBD1 (6 bases). This CDR3 contains 16 residues. V was shortened by 5 bases and J by 4 bases, with 17 bases between the two germline ends. The germline V gene encodes CDR1 LNHNV and CDR2 YYDKDF (reference sequence). The CDR3 loop is CATSGATGRLNEKLFF. In nucleotides, the CDR3 is TGTGCCACCAGCGGAGCAACAGGGAGACTTAATGAAAAACTGTTTTTT.

This clonotype came up a few times. V gene TRBV19 combines with J gene TRBJ2-1; D gene uncertain. V was cut by 4 bases and J by 9 bases, with 7 bases left in between. CDR1 is LNHDA, CDR2 SQIVND, per germline (reference sequence). CDR3 length: 11 amino acids. The DNA of the CDR3 is TGTGCCAGTAGTAGGAGCAGTGAGCAGTTCTTC. It yields the protein CASSRSSEQFF.

This clonotype has more than one count but fewer than ten. V gene TRBV11-2 combines with J gene TRBJ2-1; D is ambiguous. The CDR3 is 14 amino acids. CDR1 is SGHAT and CDR2 is FQNNGV in the germline V gene. The V gene lost 7 bases and the J gene lost 9 bases, with 19 bases spanning the gap. The CDR3 region has the DNA TGTGCCAGCAAGTATTCGAGCACGGAGCCTGAGCAGTTCTTC. Encoded protein: CASKYSSTEPEQFF.

The chain couples TRBV6-8 to TRBJ2-7, with TRBD2 matching over 7 bases. This CDR3 is built from 15 residues. Germline assignment: CDR1 MNHGY and CDR2 SAAAGT. Trimming removed 8 bases from V and 0 bases from J; junction bases left unmatched: 10. CDR3 coding DNA: TGTGCCAGCCGACAAACAGCGGGACTCTCCTACGAGCAGTACTTC. It yields the protein CASRQTAGLSYEQYF.

J is TRBJ2-5 and V is TRBV7-2; the match to TRBD2 covers 11 bases. This CDR3 is 14 amino acids long. Per germline, CDR1 SGHTA and CDR2 FQGNSA. V was clipped by 5 bases and J by 9 bases; unmatched bases: 8. CDR3 amino acids: CASSPQTSGTPQYF. CDR3 nucleotides: TGTGCCAGCAGCCCCCAGACTAGCGGGACCCCCCAGTACTTC.

V usage is TRBV4-1 and J usage is TRBJ2-7, with TRBD2 matching 9 bases. Looked up from germline, CDR1 is MGHRA and CDR2 is YSYEKL. After removal of 4 bases from V and 5 bases from J, the junction contained 6 bases not matched to a gene. This CDR3 has 14 residues. CDR3: CASSLGQRGDEQYF. As DNA, the CDR3 is TGCGCCAGCAGCCTCGGGCAGCGGGGGGACGAGCAGTACTTC.

This clonotype was found a few times. The chain couples TRBV7-2 to TRBJ1-2; D might be TRBD1 (5 bases). The CDR3 consists of 14 residues. Trimming left V 0 bases short and J 4 bases short, with 9 bases between. Germline V gene lookup returns CDR1 SGHTA and CDR2 FQGNSA. As DNA, the CDR3 is TGTGCCAGCAGCTTAGCAGGGGCAGGCTATGGCTACACCTTC. Translating gives CASSLAGAGYGYTF.

The J gene is TRBJ2-7, the V gene TRBV28; a weak D match, TRBD2 (6 bases). V was shortened by 8 bases and J by 3 bases, with 11 bases between the two germline ends. The CDR3 loop spans 12 amino acids. The germline V gene encodes CDR1 MDHEN and CDR2 SYDVKM. The CDR3, as DNA: TGTGCCAGCTCCTCGCGGGGCTACGAGCAGTACTTC. Translation: CASSSRGYEQYF.

Ten or more counts support this clonotype. V gene TRBV7-2 combines with J gene TRBJ1-1; D is undetermined. The CDR3 sequence is 14 residues long. The germline V gene has CDR1 SGHTA and CDR2 FQGNSA. V was cut by 0 bases and J by 3 bases, with 8 bases left in between. CDR3 in amino acids: CASSLAPKDTEAFF. Written as DNA, the CDR3 is TGTGCCAGCAGCTTAGCCCCCAAGGACACTGAAGCTTTCTTT. Filled out from reference TRBV7-2 and TRBJ1-1, the complete variable domain reads GAGVSQSPSNKVTEKGKDVELRCDPISGHTALYWYRQSLGQGLEFLIYFQGNSAPDKSGLPSDRFSAERTGGSVSTLTIQRTQQEDSAVYLCASSLAPKDTEAFFGQGTRLTVV.

CDR3 sequence reads: CASSHPNLNYGYTF. The DNA for the CDR3 is TGCGCCAGCAGCCACCCAAACCTTAACTATGGCTACACCTTC. The V and J genes are TRBV4-1 and TRBJ1-2; D is unclear. Germline V gene lookup returns CDR1 MGHRA and CDR2 YSYEKL. V was pared by 3 bases and J by 1 base, with 9 bases between. The CDR3 is made up of 14 amino acids.